These T cell receptor beta chains were read from a single sample in a study of T cell repertoires in cytomegalovirus infection. Their antigens remain unidentified. Via MiXCR, TCRdb re-called the reads, giving one row per CDR3 protein. The data contain roughly 150,000 distinct CDR3 sequences, roughly 32% of them singletons. Sequencing was performed on CD8+ T cells from cultured PBMCs, taken from culture after CMV antigen stimulation. The receptors here all came from a human donor in good health (CMV status not recorded). Some clones in this sample may be carry-over from other donors' samples. The CDR3 runs from the conserved cysteine through the conserved F or W. A D gene is named only where the DNA matches it firmly. Expanded clones are given a class, and other clones once, few, many or no size at all.

J gene,V gene,D gene,clone size,CDR3 DNA,CDR3 protein
TRBJ1-2,TRBV7-6,.,once,TGTGCCAGCAGCCCCCCCGGGATTTCAATGGCCTATGGCTACACCTTC,CASSPPGISMAYGYTF
TRBJ2-1,TRBV24-1,.,many,TGTGCCACCATCGGGACACAATCCAATGAGCAGTTCTTC,CATIGTQSNEQFF
TRBJ2-7,TRBV7-6,.,many,TGTGCCAGCAGCTTAGAGGGTCAAGCCTACGAGCAGTACTTC,CASSLEGQAYEQYF
TRBJ2-2,TRBV12-3/TRBV12-4,TRBD2,many,TGTGCCAGCAGTCCCCCGGGGGGAACTTACACCGGGGAGCTGTTTTTT,CASSPPGGTYTGELFF
TRBJ2-7,TRBV2,TRBD1,many,TGTGCCAGCAGTCCTTCCCCGGGACAGGACACCTACGAGCAGTACTTC,CASSPSPGQDTYEQYF
TRBJ2-3,TRBV7-3,TRBD2,many,TGTGCCAGCAGCCGAACGGGGACTAGCGGGCTTATAGATACGCAGTATTTT,CASSRTGTSGLIDTQYF
TRBJ1-6,TRBV7-6,TRBD1,.,TGTGCCAGCAGCTTAGGACCGACAGGGGGTAATTCACCCCTCCACTTT,CASSLGPTGGNSPLHF
TRBJ2-2,TRBV20-1,.,.,TGCAGTGCTAGCTCTGGTAGCACCGGGGAGCTGTTTTTT,CSASSGSTGELFF
TRBJ1-1,TRBV6-5,.,many,TGTGCCAGCAGTTACCAAATCAACACTGAAGCTTTCTTT,CASSYQINTEAFF
TRBJ2-1,TRBV7-7,.,.,TGTGCCAGCAGCTTAGTCGGGGCGGGACTCTACAATGAGCAGTTCTTC,CASSLVGAGLYNEQFF
TRBJ1-1,TRBV7-9,TRBD1,.,TGTGCCAGCAGCACCAGACAGGGTAAGGACACTGAAGCTTTCTTT,CASSTRQGKDTEAFF
TRBJ2-1,TRBV7-9,.,few,TGTGCCAGCAGCGAAGTTCGACAGGCAGGCTACAATGAGCAGTTCTTC,CASSEVRQAGYNEQFF
TRBJ2-5,TRBV13,.,.,TGTGCCAGCAGCTTAAGGGACCGGGACCCTTGCTTC,CASSLRDRDPCF
TRBJ1-5,TRBV11-3,.,.,TGTGCCAGCAGCTTCTACCGCTCGGGGGGAAAGTCCCAAAATCAGCCCCAGCATTTT,CASSFYRSGGKSQNQPQHF
TRBJ1-1,TRBV9,TRBD1,.,TGTGCCAGCAGCGTAGGAGGGGGCGAAGGGGACACTGAAGCTTTCTTT,CASSVGGGEGDTEAFF
TRBJ1-1,TRBV4-1,.,.,TGCGCCAGCAGCCAAGATGAGGTGGGGAACACTGAAGCTTTCTTT,CASSQDEVGNTEAFF
TRBJ2-1,TRBV9,TRBD1,.,TGTGCCAGCAGCATTGGGACAGGGAACAATGAGCAGTTCTTC,CASSIGTGNNEQFF